The 26 T cell receptor beta chains given below trace back to one sample, sequenced in a study of response to subunit inactivated influenza vaccine. TCRdb reprocessed the RT-PCR reads with MiXCR, giving one entry per CDR3 protein. The sample lists about 570,000 distinct CDR3 sequences; around 11% were seen once. These same data were also listed under a study on T cells expressing NK-cell markers. From that study: 5'RACE template switching built TCR beta cDNA with unique molecular identifiers.

This sample comprised PBMCs from blood, obtained on the day of vaccination. The receptors stem from a man aged 50 to 60 who received an inactivated influenza vaccine.

This clonotype was detected many times. The chain joins TRBV7-2 to TRBJ2-1; unclear D gene. Trimming cost V 1 base and J 1 base, with 8 bases left between them. There are 15 residues in the CDR3. Per the germline V gene, CDR1 is SGHTA and CDR2 is FQGNSA. The CDR3 DNA reads as TGTGCCAGCAGCTTAGACAGTAGGTCCTACAATGAGCAGTTCTTC. It encodes CASSLDSRSYNEQFF.

This clonotype has more than one count but fewer than ten. In DNA, the CDR3 is TGTGCCAGCAGCCCATCAGGGGGCGGTGGCTACACCTTC. It yields the protein CASSPSGGGGYTF. The rearrangement uses TRBV7-9 and TRBJ1-2; the match to TRBD1 covers 8 bases. Germline V lookup: CDR1 SEHNR, CDR2 FQNEAQ (reference sequence). The CDR3 loop spans 13 amino acids. V gave up 5 bases and J gave up 7 bases; unmatched junction bases: 6.

This clonotype was found many times. This chain uses TRBV6-7 with TRBJ2-2, with D perhaps TRBD1 or TRBD2 (6 bases each). TRBV6-7 counts as an open reading frame of uncertain function. The CDR3 sequence is 18 residues long. V was cut by 0 bases and J by 3 bases, with 17 bases left in between. DNA for the CDR3: TGTGCCAGCAGTTACTCGGTCCGGGGGCTAGCAGACACCGGGGAGCTGTTTTTT. This gives the protein CASSYSVRGLADTGELFF.

In this sample, this clonotype turned up a few times. The chain combines TRBV3-1 with TRBJ2-1, with 11 bases identical to TRBD2. V lost 6 bases, J lost 4 bases, and 5 bases stayed unmatched. The CDR3 sequence is 15 residues long. Germline V gives CDR1 LGHDT, CDR2 YNNKEL (reference sequence). This chain's CDR3 is CASSPIAGGYNEQFF. CDR3 nucleotide sequence: TGTGCCAGCAGTCCTATAGCGGGGGGGTACAATGAGCAGTTCTTC.

This clonotype was seen a handful of times. The chain links TRBV5-6 to TRBJ2-7; D not certain. The V gene's germline CDR1 is SGHDT and CDR2 YYEEEE. The V end lost 3 bases, the J end lost 0 bases, and 10 bases lay between the germline ends. This CDR3 is built from 14 residues. DNA for the CDR3: TGTGCCAGCAGCTCGGTGATTACCTCCTACGAGCAGTACTTC. Amino acids: CASSSVITSYEQYF.

This clonotype was detected only a few times. The rearrangement links TRBV10-3 to TRBJ2-3; D may be TRBD1 or TRBD2 (6 bases each). Germline CDR1 is ENHRY and CDR2 is SYGVKD. The CDR3 is 16 amino acids. Trimming took off 0 bases at V and 6 bases at J, with 16 bases between the two ends. The CDR3, as DNA: TGTGCCATCAGTGAGTCGGTACAGGGAGGCGAGGATACGCAGTATTTT. This codes for CAISESVQGGEDTQYF.

The V gene is TRBV20-1, the J gene TRBJ2-6, with D unresolved. The CDR3 totals 14 residues. V was shortened by 4 bases and J by 2 bases, with 9 bases between the two germline ends. CDR1 is DFQATT and CDR2 is SNEGSKA in the germline V gene (reference sequence). The CDR3 region has the DNA TGCAGTGCTAAACAGCGAACTGGGGCCAACGTCCTGACTTTC. This translates into CSAKQRTGANVLTF.

This clonotype has only a few counts. The chain employs TRBV6-2 or TRBV6-3 and TRBJ2-5, with 11 bases identical to TRBD1. The J segment lost 0 bases and the V segment lost 8 bases, leaving 5 bases of the junction unmatched. The CDR3 has 15 amino acids. Germline CDR1 reads MNHEY; CDR2 reads SVGEGT. The CDR3, as DNA: TGTGCCAGCCGGGACAGGGGGACGTACCAAGAGACCCAGTACTTC. It codes for CASRDRGTYQETQYF.

The gene calls are TRBV18 and TRBJ1-6, with TRBD1 identical over 7 bases. Per the germline V gene, CDR1 is KGHSH and CDR2 is LQKENI. The CDR3 loop spans 15 amino acids. V dropped 4 bases and J dropped 6; count of bases not matched to a gene: 6. CDR3 protein: CASSLDNRGNSPLHF. The CDR3 DNA sequence: TGTGCCAGCTCACTGGACAACAGGGGTAATTCACCCCTCCACTTT. Together with reference TRBV18 and TRBJ1-6, the CDR3 gives the full variable domain: NAGVMQNPRHLVRRRGQEARLRCSPMKGHSHVYWYRQLPEEGLKFMVYLQKENIIDESGMPKERFSAEFPKEGPSILRIQQVVRGDSAAYFCASSLDNRGNSPLHFGNGTRLTVT.

This chain connects TRBV7-2 to TRBJ1-1, with D unclear. The CDR3 spans 16 residues. Trimming left V 1 base short and J 6 bases short, with 18 bases between. Germline V lookup: CDR1 SGHTA, CDR2 FQGNSA. The DNA of the CDR3 is TGTGCCAGCAGCTTAGAATCCGGCAGGTATAAGTCTGAAGCTTTCTTT. Its translation: CASSLESGRYKSEAFF.

This clonotype was observed a handful of times. The CDR3 loop reads CSARDGDRDRYEQYF. The DNA for the CDR3 is TGCAGTGCTAGAGATGGGGACAGGGATCGGTACGAGCAGTACTTC. This chain connects TRBV20-1 to TRBJ2-7; 9 positions agree with TRBD1. CDR3 length equals 15 residues. The ends lost 0 bases at V and 4 bases at J; junction bases unmatched: 7. Germline loops: CDR1 DFQATT, CDR2 SNEGSKA (reference sequence).

As concerns this clonotype: A much larger clone differs from this one at a single base, so this may be a read error. The CDR3 DNA reads TGTGCCAGCAGCGCTACAGATACGCAGTGTTTT. Translation: CASSATDTQCF. This chain uses TRBV7-2 with TRBJ2-3; D gene uncertain. The germline CDR1 and CDR2 sequences are SGHTA and FQGNSA. The CDR3 is 11 amino acids.

This clonotype has at least ten counts. CDR3 sequence reads: CASSWGRGSTDTQYF. The CDR3 coding sequence is TGCGCCAGCAGCTGGGGTCGGGGGAGCACAGATACGCAGTATTTT. This chain uses TRBV5-1 with TRBJ2-3, with D possibly TRBD2 on 6 matching bases. The CDR3 spans 15 residues. Germline V gene lookup returns CDR1 SGHRS and CDR2 YFSETQ. V dropped 3 bases and J dropped 0 bases, with 11 bases sitting between them.

The chain is built from TRBV3-1 and TRBJ2-1; 7 bases match TRBD2. Germline loops: CDR1 LGHDT, CDR2 YNNKEL (reference sequence). The length of the CDR3 is 16 residues. Trimming at V came to 2 bases and at J to 4 bases, leaving 8 bases not matched to a gene. As DNA, the CDR3 is TGTGCCAGCAGCCAACAGGGAGGGGTTCTATACAATGAGCAGTTCTTC. Translating it yields CASSQQGGVLYNEQFF.

The chain is built from TRBV6-2 or TRBV6-3 and TRBJ2-5; D not certain. The V gene's germline CDR1 is MNHEY and CDR2 SVGEGT. Trimming pared 3 bases from V and 2 bases from J, leaving 7 bases between. The CDR3 has 13 residues. This chain's CDR3 is CASSYGFQETQYF. CDR3 coding DNA: TGTGCCAGCAGTTATGGTTTTCAAGAGACCCAGTACTTC.

This clonotype was seen a handful of times. This sequence may be a read error, since a much larger clone differs from it by one base. The rearrangement joins TRBV12-3 or TRBV12-4 to TRBJ2-7; 9 positions match TRBD1. J gave up 2 bases and V 3 bases, and 5 bases lay outside the gene matches. CDR3 length: 15 amino acids. The CDR3 here is CASSFSGTGTYEQYF. Here the CDR3 DNA reads TGTGCCAGCAGTTTCTCCGGGACAGGGACCTACGAGCAGTACTTC.

This clonotype appeared a few times. The V gene is TRBV10-3, the J gene TRBJ2-2; 7 bases map to TRBD1. V was pared by 6 bases and J by 0 bases, with 1 base of the junction left unmatched. The CDR3 is made up of 14 amino acids. Germline assignment: CDR1 ENHRY and CDR2 SYGVKD. CDR3 coding DNA: TGTGCCATCAGGGGGACAGCGAACACCGGGGAGCTGTTTTTT. The encoded protein is CAIRGTANTGELFF.

The chain has TRBV7-2 and TRBJ2-7, with TRBD1 identical over 7 bases. The germline V gene encodes CDR1 SGHTA and CDR2 FQGNSA. J gave up 5 bases and V 5 bases, and 6 bases lay outside the gene matches. The CDR3 covers 13 residues. The CDR3 region has the DNA TGTGCCAGCAGCCCCCGGACAGGCCACGAGCAGTACTTC. Translation: CASSPRTGHEQYF. Full variable domain (remainder filled in from reference TRBV7-2 and TRBJ2-7): GAGVSQSPSNKVTEKGKDVELRCDPISGHTALYWYRQSLGQGLEFLIYFQGNSAPDKSGLPSDRFSAERTGGSVSTLTIQRTQQEDSAVYLCASSPRTGHEQYFGPGTRLTVT.

This chain joins TRBV7-2 and TRBJ1-2; 10 bases are a match to TRBD1. There are 14 residues in the CDR3. V lost 5 bases and J lost 6; bases outside the gene matches: 6. In germline, CDR1 is SGHTA, CDR2 FQGNSA. The CDR3 nucleotides read TGTGCCAGCAGCCTGGACAGGGGGTTCCATGGCTACACCTTC. It translates to CASSLDRGFHGYTF.

The chain joins TRBV7-2 to TRBJ2-1, with D maybe TRBD2 (6 bases). This CDR3 spans 16 amino acids. Germline loops: CDR1 SGHTA, CDR2 FQGNSA. The germline V and J ends were trimmed by 4 bases and 0 bases, with 13 bases remaining between them. This chain's CDR3 is CASSWRGGTSYNEQFF. The CDR3, as DNA: TGTGCCAGCAGCTGGAGGGGCGGAACCTCCTACAATGAGCAGTTCTTC.

This clonotype has a handful of counts. This CDR3 reads CASSLAGGWGTDTQYF. The CDR3 DNA follows: TGTGCCAGCAGCTTGGCCGGGGGATGGGGCACAGATACGCAGTATTTT. The chain employs TRBV5-5 and TRBJ2-3; tentative D call: TRBD2 (6 bases). CDR3 length: 16 residues. V was trimmed by 0 bases and J by 1 base, leaving 12 bases between them. CDR1 is SGHKS, CDR2 YYEKEE, per germline (reference sequence).

This clonotype was observed at least ten times. The chain couples TRBV3-1 to TRBJ2-3; 7 positions match TRBD2. The germline gives CDR1 LGHDT, CDR2 YNNKEL (reference sequence). The CDR3 is made up of 17 amino acids. The V gene end was trimmed by 4 bases and the J gene end by 2 bases; junction bases not matched to a gene: 12. The CDR3 sequence is CASSPSPGGSITDTQYF. In DNA, the CDR3 is TGTGCCAGCAGCCCCAGCCCGGGCGGGAGTATCACAGATACGCAGTATTTT.

The rearrangement joins TRBV5-1 to TRBJ1-2, with D possibly matching TRBD1 (5 bases). Germline V gene lookup returns CDR1 SGHRS and CDR2 YFSETQ. Deletions cut 0 bases from V and 0 bases from J, with 15 bases between. CDR3 size: 17 residues. The CDR3, as DNA: TGCGCCAGCAGCTTGGAGGCAGTGACGGGGGCTAACTATGGCTACACCTTC. This codes for CASSLEAVTGANYGYTF.

This clonotype was seen more than once but under ten times. This chain connects TRBV5-1 to TRBJ2-2, with D possibly matching TRBD1 (6 bases). With 5 bases removed from V and 6 bases from J, the gap between germline ends came to 11 bases. Looked up from germline, CDR1 is SGHRS and CDR2 is YFSETQ. The CDR3 has 13 amino acids. Here the CDR3 reads CASSGQGSGELFF. The CDR3 nucleotides read TGCGCCAGCAGTGGTCAGGGGTCCGGGGAGCTGTTTTTT.

V usage is TRBV6-2 or TRBV6-3 and J usage is TRBJ2-3, with 7 bases identical to TRBD2. V trimming: 2 bases; J trimming: 1 base; junction bases outside the gene matches: 6. Per the germline V gene, CDR1 is MNHEY and CDR2 is SVGEGT. The CDR3 is 16 residues long. The CDR3 DNA is TGTGCCAGCAGTTACCCGGGAGGACCCCGCACAGATACGCAGTATTTT. It encodes CASSYPGGPRTDTQYF.

This clonotype was seen only a few times. The V gene is TRBV11-2, the J gene TRBJ2-7; D is undetermined. CDR1 is SGHAT and CDR2 is FQNNGV in the germline V gene. The CDR3 runs 14 residues. The V and J ends lost 1 base and 6 bases respectively, with 13 bases between them. CDR3 bases: TGTGCCAGCAGCTTAGCGGCCCAGTCGGGCGAGCAGTACTTC. The encoded protein is CASSLAAQSGEQYF. The variable domain in full, with the rest retrieved from reference TRBV11-2 and TRBJ2-7, is EAGVAQSPRYKIIEKRQSVAFWCNPISGHATLYWYQQILGQGPKLLIQFQNNGVVDDSQLPKDRFSAERLKGVDSTLKIQPAKLEDSAVYLCASSLAAQSGEQYFGPGTRLTVT.